This entry describes one T cell receptor (beta chain). The sample holds many counts of this clonotype. Its target antigen remains unknown. No much larger clone is present one base from it, and per-base qualities are unavailable. Ophthalmopathy patients were characterized by moderately to severely active disease, a Clinical Activity Score of at least 3, a NOSPECS grade of at least 4, and a disease duration under 3 months. Patients were excluded if they had other autoimmune diseases, uncontrolled infections, pregnancy or lactation. Clinical symptoms, serum thyroxine, TRAb, thyroid ultrasound and orbital computed tomography were used for diagnosis. PBMCs were isolated from roughly 10 ml of fresh peripheral blood by Ficoll-Paque density gradient centrifugation. Total RNA was extracted with Trizol reagent and quality-checked on an Agilent 2100 Bioanalyzer. Inclusive of the bounding cysteine and phenylalanine, the CDR3 is 13 residues long. The kept DNA is CDR3 alone, 39 bases in frame from the first base. The germline V gene (reference sequence) specifies GTSNPN as CDR1 and SVGIG as CDR2. V and J are trimmed by 4 bases and 4 bases, and the gene matches miss 4 bases of the junction.

This specimen comes from a study of Graves' ophthalmopathy and Graves' hyperthyroidism (dated by TCRdb to 2017 to 2018). Some background on the complete study: Peripheral blood was collected before any treatment was given, at the time of initial diagnosis. To tell Graves' ophthalmopathy apart from Graves' hyperthyroidism, and to predict which patients would progress to ophthalmopathy, the study relied on TCR beta repertoire signatures. In more than five hyperthyroidism patients, the T-cell repertoires found in thyroid tissue were compared with those found in blood. The independent validation cohort included about 19 hyperthyroidism patients plus 17 patients who later progressed from hyperthyroidism to ophthalmopathy. To explore V-J signatures that distinguish ophthalmopathy from hyperthyroidism, a discovery set of 100 patients was enrolled, made up of 40 to 45 with ophthalmopathy and around 60 with stable hyperthyroidism. In total, approximately 130 blood samples were TCR-sequenced: around 42 ophthalmopathy, some 80 hyperthyroidism and 17 hyperthyroidism-to-ophthalmopathy patients. Once sampling was done, hyperthyroidism patients were given methimazole at a starting dose of 30 mg daily, while ophthalmopathy patients were given high-dose intravenous methylprednisolone. What the authors observed across the whole study: In cross-validation, the 13-signature model distinguished ophthalmopathy from stable hyperthyroidism with about 87% sensitivity and approximately 81% specificity, and in the test set the corresponding values were approximately 80% and 75%. Most of the expanded thyroid clonotypes with a frequency above 0.001 were also detected in blood, and it was suggested that the thyroid immune response may be reflected by blood repertoires. In validation, the model predicted ophthalmopathy progression with about 71% sensitivity and around 72% specificity; 12 predicted patients were CT-confirmed with GO in a median of approximately 6.5 months. Sample size was not predetermined statistically, and investigators were not blinded to group allocation.

TCR beta CDR3 regions were amplified from RNA transcripts for repertoire sequencing. A first-round RT-PCR used HTBI primers with the Qiagen OneStep RT-PCR kit, followed by a second-round multiplex PCR, size selection and purification. The libraries underwent paired-end sequencing with 100 bp reads on an Illumina HiSeq2000. The authors' analysis ran thus. SOAPnuke was used to process the reads, throwing out any read that had adapters, had uncalled bases, had a mean Phred below 15, or lacked an exact constant-primer or identifier match. COPE v1.2.5 was used to merge high-quality paired reads. Unique nucleotide sequences were defined as clonotypes and aligned to IMGT TRB V, D and J references using MiTCR v1.1. Only V-J combinations with frequency above 0.0001 were analysed, covering 99.2% of repertoires. For each V-J combination, a TCR clonal expansion and chaos score was defined as F50 clonal expansion divided by the chaos observed in the TCRdist matrix. Welch's t-statistics and random forest were used to reduce features to 13 V-J combinations, which were fed into a naive Bayes classifier. The Morisita-Horn index was used to measure how similar the thyroid and blood repertoires were. TCRdb took the public reads, trimmed them with fastp at Q25, ran MiXCR for clone calling and kept in-frame beta chains. Every CDR3 protein is listed once, alongside the most common genes and DNA of its rows. The V and J calls follow TCRdb's processing rather than the paper's. A total of 300,000 to 400,000 distinct CDR3 sequences appear in this sample, roughly 17% of them only once. 10% to 15% of the sample rests with the top ten.

This chain is built from TRBV30 and TRBJ1-2, with 9 middle bases fitting TRBD1. Sequenced sample: peripheral blood. The TCR originated in an adult man with Graves' ophthalmopathy. The CDR3 loop reads CAWTGTGIYGYTF. The DNA sequence is given as TGTGCCTGGACCGGGACAGGGATCTATGGCTACACCTTC.